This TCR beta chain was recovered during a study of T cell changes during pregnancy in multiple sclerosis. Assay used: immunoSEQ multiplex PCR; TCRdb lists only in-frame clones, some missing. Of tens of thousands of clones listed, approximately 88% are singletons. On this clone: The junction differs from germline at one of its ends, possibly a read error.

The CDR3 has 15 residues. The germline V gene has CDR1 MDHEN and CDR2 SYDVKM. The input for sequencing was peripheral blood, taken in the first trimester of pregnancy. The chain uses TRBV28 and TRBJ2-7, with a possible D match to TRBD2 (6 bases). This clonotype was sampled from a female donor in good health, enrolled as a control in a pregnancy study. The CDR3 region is CASRLPGGVKVEQYF. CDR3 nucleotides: TGTGCCAGCCGTTTACCTGGCGGGGTAAAAGTCGAGCAGTACTTC.